The present T cell receptor beta chain was sequenced within a study of blood T cells in healthy people across ages (dated by TCRdb to 2013 to 2016). General notes on the study: In model experiments, template switching captured roughly one uniquely barcoded TCR beta cDNA molecule for every two T cells. The study measured age-related changes in TCR beta repertoire diversity using deep sequencing normalized with unique cDNA molecular identifiers. Four age groups were formed from the donors: young (average approximately 15 years), middle-aged (approximately 39), aged (62) and long-lived (around 80). To avoid experimental bias, donors of different ages were spread randomly across the sequencing lanes. Using the same blood draw, the study looked at two additional independent replicas of 1 million unique cDNA reads for two donors, one aged 18 to 29 and the other aged 80 or older.

Receptors were amplified or captured by 5' RACE. Sequencing relied on an Illumina HiSeq 2500. A second roughly 6 to 11 cycle PCR used a sample-barcoded 5' primer and a J-beta primer mix. Each TCR beta cDNA molecule received a unique molecular identifier from a template-switch 5' adaptor carrying 12 random nucleotides. At least 3 million CDR3-containing paired-end reads were obtained from each sample. First-strand cDNA synthesis was performed from all RNA using the Mint cDNA synthesis kit, with priming by a TRBC-specific oligonucleotide. Following uracil-DNA glycosylase treatment, all cDNA underwent a first 18-cycle PCR with the universal primers M1SS and BC2_uni_R. Per the source publication's procedure: For normalization, 1 million high-quality reads, each with a distinct molecular identifier, were randomly selected from each sample. Instead of being binned into consensus sequences, reads that shared molecular identifiers were thrown out. MiTCR, with a Q25 quality threshold and the strictest error-elimination algorithm, was used for CDR3 identification, clonotype clustering and error correction. Lower-bound total TCR beta diversity was estimated with a nonparametric unseen species model using Euler transformation. TCRdb ran its own pipeline on the public reads, namely fastp trimming at Q25 and MiXCR clone calling, and kept in-frame beta chains. A single entry per CDR3 protein holds the most common genes and DNA from its merged rows. The V and J calls reflect TCRdb's pipeline rather than the authors' work. Recorded for this sample are nearly 1 million distinct CDR3 sequences; roughly half of them occurred a single time. Clones ranked in the top ten supply about a fifth of the sample.

Comments on this clonotype: It lacks a known antigen. No per-base quality is available; no much larger clone lies one base away.

The study at large found these results: The long-lived group showed more naive CD4+ T cells, fewer expanded clones and increased TCR diversity than the aged group, suggesting age selection. Observed TCR beta diversity correlated strongly with the percentage of naive T cells measured by flow cytometry. Bulk unsorted PBMC profiling prevented conclusive comparison of naive and antigen-experienced compartments. Estimates of total diversity from one million sequenced T cells were regarded as lower bounds and underestimates. As age increased, observed TCR beta diversity per million T cells dropped in a roughly linear way, and a significant reduction was already evident by age 40. Donor CMV infection status was unknown, potentially confounding age-related changes in expanded clonotypes.

From the germline V gene, CDR1 is SGHVS and CDR2 is FNYEAQ. The CDR3 starts with the cysteine, ends with the phenylalanine, and has 17 residues. The CDR3 DNA has 51 bases and is translated from base 1. V is shortened by 5 bases, J by 7 bases, and the region joining them spans 23 bases. The roughly 38 donors, aged roughly 6 to 100 years, were systemically healthy Caucasian individuals from Russia. Ten milliliters of peripheral blood were drawn from each donor into EDTA-treated Vacutainer tubes. PBMCs were isolated by Ficoll-Paque density-gradient centrifugation, with at least 7 million obtained per sample. Total RNA, at least 6 micrograms per sample, was extracted from PBMCs with Trizol reagent. For every donor, flow cytometry on a PBMC aliquot measured the percentage of naive CD45RAhigh/CD27high T cells.

This receptor was taken from a woman aged 55-70 years in good health. The specimen was blood. Recombination linked TRBV7-6 to TRBJ2-2; possibly the D gene is TRBD1, per 6 matching bases. The bases are TGTGCCAGCAGCACAACAGACGGGACACTCTATATCGGGGAGCTGTTTTTT. Its translation is CASSTTDGTLYIGELFF.